Below are 17 T cell receptor beta chains sequenced from a single sample in a study of human T cells and chemical hapten exposure. Each CDR3 protein is one row after TCRdb ran MiXCR on the RACE reads. The sample contains fewer than 90,000 distinct CDR3 sequences, about 6.3% of which appear only once. Time point specified: patch test 2, 6 weeks after DPC sensitization. The treatment is: therapeutic diphenylcyclopropenone sensitization with weekly scalp DPC. The specimen was whole blood, collected in connection with sensitization to the hapten diphenylcyclopropenone (DPC). The receptors shown here come from a woman aged 25 to 39 with alopecia areata. Some clones in this sample may be carry-over from other donors' samples.

This clonotype was recorded at least ten times. The chain employs TRBV27 and TRBJ1-1; D gene unclear. Germline V gene data show CDR1 as MNHEY and CDR2 as SMNVEV (reference sequence). The V end was cut by 5 bases, the J end by 1 base, with 8 bases between. The CDR3 contains 13 residues. CDR3 nucleotides: TGTGCCAGCAGTAGAGGCGGGAACACTGAAGCTTTCTTT. This encodes CASSRGGNTEAFF.

This clonotype has at least ten counts. The chain has TRBV12-3 or TRBV12-4 and TRBJ1-3; TRBD1 might be the D (6 bases). V shed 5 bases and J shed 2 bases, with 13 bases lying between them. CDR3 length equals 15 residues. CDR3 in DNA: TGTGCCAGCAGTCCAGGGGTTGCCGCTGGAAACACCATATATTTT. Amino acids: CASSPGVAAGNTIYF.

The genes are TRBV6-1 and TRBJ1-4; TRBD1 is a possible D gene (6 bases). The germline V and J ends were trimmed by 0 bases and 0 bases, with 17 bases remaining between them. Germline V gives CDR1 MNHNS, CDR2 SASEGT. There are 19 residues in the CDR3. DNA for the CDR3: TGTGCCAGCAGTGAAGCGCTTCAAGGGGGACGGGCAACTAATGAAAAACTGTTTTTT. This codes for CASSEALQGGRATNEKLFF.

In its sample, this clonotype was seen a few times. V and J are TRBV7-3 and TRBJ2-3; 9 nucleotides match TRBD1. V lost 5 bases, J lost 4 bases, and 7 bases stayed unmatched. CDR3 length equals 15 residues. The germline V gene encodes CDR1 SGHTA and CDR2 FQGTGA. The CDR3 DNA sequence: TGTGCCAGCAGCATGACAGGGGGGAAGGCAGATACGCAGTATTTT. This sequence encodes CASSMTGGKADTQYF.

This chain links TRBV29-1 with TRBJ1-1; 9 bases map to TRBD1. The V segment lost 4 bases and the J segment 1 base; nucleotides outside the gene matches: 1. The CDR3 is 13 amino acids. Germline CDR1 and CDR2: SQVTM and ANQGSEA. The CDR3 DNA sequence: TGCAGCGTTGGACAGGGGGAGAACACTGAAGCTTTCTTT. It translates to CSVGQGENTEAFF.

The V and J genes are TRBV12-3 or TRBV12-4 and TRBJ1-2, with a tentative D call TRBD1 (5 bases). The CDR3 is made up of 13 amino acids. Deletions cut 3 bases from V and 7 bases from J, with 12 bases between. CDR3 sequence reads: CASSFGGNGGYTF. The CDR3 region has the DNA TGTGCCAGCAGTTTTGGGGGGAATGGTGGCTACACCTTC.

There are many counts of this clonotype. Written as DNA, the CDR3 is TGTGCCAGCAGCGTTACAGCGAACACTGAAGCTTTCTTT. This sequence encodes CASSVTANTEAFF. The gene calls are TRBV6-1 and TRBJ1-1, with D unresolved. CDR3 length: 13 residues. The germline V and J ends were trimmed by 6 bases and 1 base, with 9 bases remaining between them. CDR1 and CDR2 from the germline V gene are MNHNS and SASEGT.

This clonotype was picked up a small number of times. The rearrangement uses TRBV11-2 and TRBJ2-5; the D is unclear. The V end was cut by 0 bases, the J end by 3 bases, with 5 bases between. Germline-derived CDR1 and CDR2 are SGHAT and FQNNGV. The CDR3 totals 13 residues. The CDR3: CASSLDRKETQYF. Written as DNA, the CDR3 is TGTGCCAGCAGCTTAGATCGCAAAGAGACCCAGTACTTC.

The sample holds many counts of this clonotype. CDR3 nucleotide sequence: TGTGCCAGCAGCACAACCCGCTCGGCGGACACTGAAGCTTTCTTT. This gives the protein CASSTTRSADTEAFF. This chain uses TRBV7-9 with TRBJ1-1; D is ambiguous. Per the germline V gene, CDR1 is SEHNR and CDR2 is FQNEAQ (reference sequence). The CDR3 has 15 residues. V lost 5 bases to trimming and J lost 3 bases, with 16 bases between them. The full variable domain, completed using reference TRBV7-9 and TRBJ1-1, is DTGVSQNPRHKITKRGQNVTFRCDPISEHNRLYWYRQTLGQGPEFLTYFQNEAQLEKSRLLSDRFSAERPKGSFSTLEIQRTEQGDSAMYLCASSTTRSADTEAFFGQGTRLTVV.

In its sample, this clonotype was seen a few times. The V call is TRBV29-1, the J call TRBJ1-2, with D possibly TRBD1 on 6 matching bases. Germline CDR1 reads SQVTM; CDR2 reads ANQGSEA. Trimming took 4 bases from V and 0 from J, leaving 12 bases between them. CDR3 length: 14 residues. The CDR3 DNA reads TGCAGCGTTGTGGCGGGGGCCACTAACTATGGCTACACCTTC. Translation gives CSVVAGATNYGYTF.

There are a few counts of this clonotype. The chain joins TRBV30 to TRBJ1-1; D not resolved. The V end lost 2 bases, the J end lost 0 bases, and 7 bases lay between the germline ends. The CDR3 has 13 amino acids. Germline CDR1 and CDR2: GTSNPN and SVGIG (reference sequence). This CDR3 reads CAWSPNMNTEAFF. CDR3 sequence (DNA): TGTGCCTGGAGTCCTAACATGAACACTGAAGCTTTCTTT.

This clonotype was observed at least ten times. This sequence joins TRBV7-6 and TRBJ2-3, with 11 bases lining up with TRBD2. CDR3 length: 22 amino acids. Germline CDR1 SGHVS, CDR2 FNYEAQ. V lost 8 bases, J lost 0 bases, and 25 bases stayed unmatched. The CDR3 DNA is TGTGCCAGCCGACTCTGGGGCCTACCGCTAGCGGGGGGACTTACTAGCACAGATACGCAGTATTTT. Its protein is CASRLWGLPLAGGLTSTDTQYF. Combining the CDR3 with reference TRBV7-6 and TRBJ2-3 gives the whole variable domain GAGVSQSPRYKVTKRGQDVALRCDPISGHVSLYWYRQALGQGPEFLTYFNYEAQQDKSGLPNDRFSAERPEGSISTLTIQRTEQRDSAMYRCASRLWGLPLAGGLTSTDTQYFGPGTRLTVL.

This clonotype showed up just a few times. The chain carries TRBV2 and TRBJ1-6; D may be TRBD1 (6 bases). Trimming removed 7 bases from V and 8 bases from J, with 15 bases in between. The CDR3 is 14 amino acids. Germline CDR1 SNHLY, CDR2 FYNNEI. DNA of the CDR3: TGTGCCAGCACTCTAGGCCAGGGGTATTCACCCCTCCACTTT. This gives the protein CASTLGQGYSPLHF.

At least ten counts were recorded for this clonotype. As DNA, the CDR3 is TGCGCCAGCAGCTTGGAGGCAGGGGTTAAATCTGGGCAGTACTTC. Translation: CASSLEAGVKSGQYF. V and J are TRBV5-1 and TRBJ2-7; the D gene is possibly TRBD1 (6 bases). Germline CDR1 and CDR2: SGHRS and YFSETQ. The V end was cut by 0 bases, the J end by 9 bases, with 19 bases between. The CDR3 is 15 residues long.

In its sample, this clonotype was seen many times. V is TRBV20-1 and J is TRBJ1-5; D is unclear. V gave up 5 bases and J gave up 7 bases, with 18 bases separating them. Germline loops: CDR1 DFQATT, CDR2 SNEGSKA (reference sequence). CDR3 length equals 14 residues. CDR3 nucleotide sequence: TGCAGTGCTCCACCCCGGTCCCCGGGGCAGCCCCAGCATTTT. This codes for CSAPPRSPGQPQHF.

This clonotype was seen at least ten times. The chain has TRBV20-1 and TRBJ2-2; D call uncertain. Germline CDR1 DFQATT, CDR2 SNEGSKA (reference sequence). The CDR3 runs 13 residues. CDR3: CSSPGQASGELFF. CDR3 bases: TGCAGCAGCCCTGGGCAGGCCTCCGGGGAGCTGTTTTTT.

Many counts were recorded for this clonotype. The chain has TRBV21-1 and TRBJ1-2; the D segment call TRBD1 is taken from the table without a DNA check. TRBV21-1 is classified as a pseudogene. This CDR3 spans 14 amino acids. CDR3 in amino acids: CASHNTGRVYGYTF. The DNA of the CDR3 is TGTGCCAGCCATAACACAGGGCGAGTATATGGCTACACCTTC.